A selection of T cell receptor beta chains follows, all from one sample in a study of T cell clusters in autoimmune cytopenias. Following a re-call of the multiplex PCR reads, TCRdb has one entry per CDR3 protein and lacks DNA. The data include 1,500 to 2,000 distinct CDR3 sequences; the top ten clones carry roughly 6.2%. Material: peripheral blood. The receptors originated from a human donor with an autoimmune cytopenia or autoimmune hepatitis (not recorded which). Each CDR3 is given with its conserved first and last residue. Clone size appears in some rows only: once, few, many, or a class for an expanded clone.

CDR3aa,j_gene,abundance,v_gene
CSAIPGRANYGYTF,TRBJ1-2,NA,TRBV20-1
CASSPYGRNYGYTF,TRBJ1-2,NA,TRBV7-2
CASSLATGQNTEAFF,TRBJ1-1,medium-sized,TRBV18
CSGGSGNTIYF,TRBJ1-3,NA,TRBV20-1
CAAGTGVGEQFF,TRBJ2-1,medium-sized,TRBV24-1
CASSPHPLNYGYTF,TRBJ1-2,NA,TRBV21-1
CSAQSRGGRQYF,TRBJ2-5,NA,TRBV29-1
CASSARQGESPLHF,TRBJ1-6,medium-sized,TRBV19
CASSSGQSTDTQYF,TRBJ2-3,medium-sized,TRBV5-1
CASSSGLAGKSSYEQYF,TRBJ2-7,medium-sized,TRBV5-4
CATSRGGRGAEAFF,TRBJ1-1,medium-sized,TRBV15
CASSYGLGGEQFF,TRBJ2-1,medium-sized,TRBV6-5
CASSATGTGAGEQYF,TRBJ2-7,medium-sized,TRBV6-4
CASKTGTSGNIQYF,TRBJ2-4,medium-sized,TRBV27
CASTLSPGAGNTIYF,TRBJ1-3,medium-sized,TRBV6-1
CASARRPMELFF,TRBJ2-2,medium-sized,TRBV6-2/TRBV6-3
CASIWGYGGTDTQYF,TRBJ2-3,medium-sized,TRBV5-6
CSVAAGVDNEQFF,TRBJ2-1,medium-sized,TRBV29-1
CASSFGAGGGMETQYF,TRBJ2-5,NA,TRBV11-2
CASSPPTGGYNEQFF,TRBJ2-1,NA,TRBV28
CASSSAPRPYNEQFF,TRBJ2-1,medium-sized,TRBV5-6
CASSLSQGIYGYTF,TRBJ1-2,NA,TRBV28
CASSLFGRGGTDTQYF,TRBJ2-3,medium-sized,TRBV27
CATLAGGAADTQYF,TRBJ2-3,medium-sized,TRBV10-3
CASSFGNPGTGELFF,TRBJ2-2,medium-sized,TRBV5-4
CASSLGISGRSTDTQYF,TRBJ2-3,medium-sized,TRBV14
CASKRGQGIYGYTF,TRBJ1-2,medium-sized,TRBV19
CASSSSGQGAYEQYF,TRBJ2-7,medium-sized,TRBV19
CSTGTQSTQYF,TRBJ2-5,NA,TRBV20-1
CASSERSQETQYF,TRBJ2-5,NA,TRBV25-1
CASSLGGEVYNEQFF,TRBJ2-1,medium-sized,TRBV7-9
CASSLARVEAFF,TRBJ1-1,medium-sized,TRBV12-3/TRBV12-4
CASSEGQGVLYEQFF,TRBJ2-1,NA,TRBV2